The following is a TCR beta chain sequence with its context. No antigen is known for it. No much larger clone is present one base from it, and per-base qualities are unavailable. The germline ends are 7 bases apart after V is trimmed by 3 bases and J by 4 bases. The CDR3 numbers 13 residues from cysteine through phenylalanine. Only the CDR3 portion is preserved as DNA: 39 bases, with reading frame beginning at the first base. This sample was taken from a study of T cell repertoires in cytomegalovirus infection (dated by TCRdb to between 2019 and 2020). With respect to the entire study: Because public TCR beta signatures pointed to carriage of CMV infection together with the matching HLA type, the HLA type of each donor mattered for the analysis. Here is what the overall study found, with its caveats: The ex vivo response was dominated by HLA-C-restricted CMV-specific TCR beta clonotypes, which also provided the single most frequent clonotype in two of eight donors. In both this cohort and an independent cohort of 352 donors, the cumulative frequency of public TCR beta family members distinguished carriers of CMV infection plus the relevant HLA type.

Sequenced on an Illumina HiSeq 1500. TCRdb reanalyzed the raw reads on its own, using fastp at Q25 for trimming and MiXCR for clone calling, and kept in-frame beta chains. Rows matching on CDR3 protein sequence are summarized as one entry with the most common DNA and genes. The sample table lists fewer than 200,000 distinct CDR3 sequences, 13% to 15% of them with a count of one. The top ten hold about a quarter of the sample. The sequencing input was PBMCs. This receptor was identified in a human donor in good health (CMV status not recorded). Some clones in this sample may be carry-over from other donors' samples. The sequence joins TRBV12-3 or TRBV12-4 to TRBJ1-5, with the D gene uncertain. In nucleotide form, the sequence is TGTGCCAGCAGTTTTGAGAGGAATCAGCCCCAGCATTTT. This yields the protein CASSFERNQPQHF.